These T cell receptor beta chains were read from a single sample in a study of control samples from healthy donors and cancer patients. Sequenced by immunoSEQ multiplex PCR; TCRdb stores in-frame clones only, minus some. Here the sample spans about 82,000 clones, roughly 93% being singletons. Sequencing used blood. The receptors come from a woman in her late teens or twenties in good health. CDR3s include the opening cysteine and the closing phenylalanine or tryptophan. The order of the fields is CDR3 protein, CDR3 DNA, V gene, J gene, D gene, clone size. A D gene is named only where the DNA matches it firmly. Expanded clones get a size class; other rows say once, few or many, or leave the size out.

CDR3: CASSYSGGNEKLFF
DNA: TGTGCCAGCAGTTATTCGGGGGGAAATGAAAAACTGTTTTTT
V: TRBV6-5
J: TRBJ1-4
D: NA
size: few

CDR3: CASRSTGFPYNEQFF
DNA: TGTGCCAGCAGGTCTACAGGGTTTCCATACAATGAGCAGTTCTTC
V: TRBV6-5
J: TRBJ2-1
D: NA
size: once

CDR3: CASRPRTVHEKLFF
DNA: TGTGCCAGCAGGCCCAGGACAGTGCATGAAAAACTGTTTTTT
V: TRBV2
J: TRBJ1-4
D: NA
size: NA

CDR3: CASSPRTGHEKLFF
DNA: TGTGCCAGCAGTCCTCGGACAGGGCACGAAAAACTGTTTTTT
V: TRBV28
J: TRBJ1-4
D: TRBD1
size: NA

CDR3: CASSFGAGQETQYF
DNA: TGCGCCAGCAGCTTTGGGGCAGGGCAAGAGACCCAGTACTTC
V: TRBV5-1
J: TRBJ2-5
D: NA
size: NA

CDR3: CAARPYRDYNEQFF
DNA: TGTGCCGCCCGACCATACAGGGACTACAATGAGCAGTTCTTC
V: TRBV27
J: TRBJ2-1
D: NA
size: NA

CDR3: CASSPYAGQLNTEAFF
DNA: TGTGCCAGCAGCCCCTATGCGGGGCAGCTTAACACTGAAGCTTTCTTT
V: TRBV3-1/TRBV3-2
J: TRBJ1-1
D: NA
size: NA

CDR3: CASSYSGVTKGYTF
DNA: TGTGCCAGCAGTTACTCGGGGGTCACGAAGGGCTACACCTTC
V: TRBV6-2/TRBV6-3
J: TRBJ1-2
D: NA
size: NA

CDR3: CASSLSSNEQFF
DNA: TGCGCCAGCAGCCTTAGCAGCAATGAGCAGTTCTTC
V: TRBV5-1
J: TRBJ2-1
D: NA
size: NA

CDR3: CASSQDRPLLEQYF
DNA: TGTGCCAGCAGCCAAGACCGACCCCTCTTAGAGCAGTACTTC
V: TRBV3-1/TRBV3-2
J: TRBJ2-7
D: NA
size: NA

CDR3: CASGLKQSEQFF
DNA: TGTGCTAGTGGTTTGAAGCAGAGTGAGCAGTTCTTC
V: TRBV12-5
J: TRBJ2-1
D: NA
size: NA

CDR3: CSASLGLANNEQFF
DNA: TGCAGTGCTAGTTTAGGACTAGCGAACAATGAGCAGTTCTTC
V: TRBV20-1
J: TRBJ2-1
D: TRBD2
size: NA

CDR3: CASRKGAGSYTF
DNA: TGTGCCAGCAGAAAAGGGGCGGGAAGCTACACCTTC
V: TRBV28
J: TRBJ1-2
D: NA
size: NA

CDR3: CASSLDPSGSTDTQYF
DNA: TGCGCCAGCAGCTTGGATCCTAGCGGTAGCACAGATACGCAGTATTTT
V: TRBV5-1
J: TRBJ2-3
D: TRBD2
size: NA

CDR3: CASSWEAASTRNYGYTF
DNA: TGTGCCAGTAGCTGGGAGGCAGCATCAACCCGTAACTATGGCTACACCTTC
V: TRBV19
J: TRBJ1-2
D: NA
size: NA

CDR3: CATSRRQGATMTDTQYF
DNA: TGTGCCACCAGCAGACGACAGGGGGCCACGATGACAGATACGCAGTATTTT
V: TRBV15
J: TRBJ2-3
D: TRBD1
size: NA

CDR3: CASSFEQGNTEAFF
DNA: TGTGCCAGCAGTTTTGAACAGGGGAACACTGAAGCTTTCTTT
V: TRBV28
J: TRBJ1-1
D: NA
size: NA

CDR3: CASSAGRGTDTQYF
DNA: TGTGCCAGCAGTGCGGGACGGGGCACAGATACGCAGTATTTT
V: TRBV2
J: TRBJ2-3
D: NA
size: NA

CDR3: CASSTRRFARSNTEAFF
DNA: TGTGCCAGCAGCACCCGTCGATTTGCACGGTCTAACACTGAAGCTTTCTTT
V: TRBV21-1
J: TRBJ1-1
D: NA
size: NA

CDR3: CASSIQGGGYEQYF
DNA: TGTGCCAGTAGTATCCAGGGAGGGGGCTACGAGCAGTACTTC
V: TRBV19
J: TRBJ2-7
D: NA
size: NA

CDR3: CSARDLGEQYF
DNA: TGCAGTGCTAGAGATCTAGGGGAGCAGTACTTC
V: TRBV20-1
J: TRBJ2-5
D: NA
size: NA

CDR3: CASSIAAGQVNYQPQHF
DNA: TGTGCCAGTAGTATAGCGGCTGGGCAGGTGAACTATCAGCCCCAGCATTTT
V: TRBV19
J: TRBJ1-5
D: NA
size: NA

CDR3: CASSPAVSDKNIQYF
DNA: TGTGCCAGCAGCCCCGCCGTTTCGGACAAAAACATTCAGTACTTC
V: TRBV3-1/TRBV3-2
J: TRBJ2-4
D: NA
size: NA

CDR3: CASSLEGGGTGELFF
DNA: TGCGCCAGCAGCTTGGAGGGGGGTGGCACCGGGGAGCTGTTTTTT
V: TRBV5-1
J: TRBJ2-2
D: NA
size: NA

CDR3: CASSLDIALAGGTYEQYF
DNA: TGTGCCAGCAGCTTAGATATAGCCCTAGCGGGCGGAACCTACGAGCAGTACTTC
V: TRBV11-2
J: TRBJ2-7
D: TRBD2
size: once

CDR3: CASSSPLADENIQYF
DNA: TGTGCCAGCAGTTCGCCCCTAGCGGATGAAAACATTCAGTACTTC
V: TRBV6-5
J: TRBJ2-4
D: TRBD2
size: NA

CDR3: CASSLDSRDYSLYGYTF
DNA: TGCGCCAGCAGCTTAGACTCCCGGGACTATTCCCTCTATGGCTACACCTTC
V: TRBV5-1
J: TRBJ1-2
D: NA
size: NA

CDR3: CASSFGRDQPQHF
DNA: TGTGCCAGCAGCTTTGGAAGGGATCAGCCCCAGCATTTT
V: TRBV11-2
J: TRBJ1-5
D: NA
size: NA

CDR3: CASSQVKTRNSYEQYF
DNA: TGTGCCAGCAGCCAAGTCAAGACTCGGAACTCCTACGAGCAGTACTTC
V: TRBV14
J: TRBJ2-7
D: NA
size: NA

CDR3: CASSLPSGQGSNNEQFF
DNA: TGTGCCAGCAGCTTACCCTCGGGACAGGGGAGTAACAATGAGCAGTTCTTC
V: TRBV28
J: TRBJ2-1
D: TRBD1
size: NA

CDR3: CASSQAAGNGAQYF
DNA: TGTGCCAGCAGCCAGGCGGCTGGCAACGGGGCCCAGTACTTC
V: TRBV11-2
J: TRBJ2-5
D: NA
size: NA

CDR3: CASSWNEGSPLHF
DNA: TGTGCCAGCAGTTGGAATGAGGGTTCACCCCTCCACTTT
V: TRBV12-3/TRBV12-4
J: TRBJ1-6
D: NA
size: NA

CDR3: CASSQPRTLNTEAFF
DNA: TGTGCCAGCAGTCAACCTCGGACACTGAACACTGAAGCTTTCTTT
V: TRBV28
J: TRBJ1-1
D: NA
size: NA

CDR3: CASSSRGGWTEAFF
DNA: TGTGCCAGCAGTTCCAGGGGTGGATGGACTGAAGCTTTCTTT
V: TRBV27
J: TRBJ1-1
D: NA
size: NA

CDR3: CASSSHPDGAYEQYF
DNA: TGTGCCAGCAGTTCCCACCCGGACGGAGCCTACGAGCAGTACTTC
V: TRBV28
J: TRBJ2-7
D: NA
size: NA

CDR3: CASSQAQIAGGFETQYF
DNA: TGCGCCAGCAGCCAAGCCCAAATAGCGGGAGGTTTCGAGACCCAGTACTTC
V: TRBV4-1
J: TRBJ2-5
D: TRBD2
size: once

CDR3: CASIWDRGRNEQFF
DNA: TGTGCCAGCATCTGGGACAGGGGGCGGAATGAGCAGTTCTTC
V: TRBV21-1
J: TRBJ2-1
D: NA
size: NA

CDR3: CASSLMGNSNQPQHF
DNA: TGTGCCAGCAGCTTAATGGGGAATAGCAATCAGCCCCAGCATTTT
V: TRBV7-9
J: TRBJ1-5
D: NA
size: NA

CDR3: CASRRETSRPLEQYF
DNA: TGTGCCAGCCGGCGGGAGACTAGCAGACCCTTGGAGCAGTACTTC
V: TRBV28
J: TRBJ2-7
D: TRBD2
size: NA

CDR3: CASQDSGYGYTF
DNA: TGTGCCAGCCAGGACAGTGGGTATGGCTACACCTTC
V: TRBV28
J: TRBJ1-2
D: NA
size: NA

CDR3: CASSYSRPRQNSPLHF
DNA: TGTGCCAGCAGTTACTCGAGACCCAGACAGAATTCACCCCTCCACTTT
V: TRBV6-5
J: TRBJ1-6
D: NA
size: NA

CDR3: CASSKSLCAGLNTGELFF
DNA: TGTGCCAGCAGCAAAAGCCTGTGTGCAGGGCTGAACACCGGGGAGCTGTTTTTT
V: TRBV21-1
J: TRBJ2-2
D: NA
size: once

CDR3: CARSLAGSSYNSPLHF
DNA: TGTGCCAGAAGCTTGGCAGGGAGCTCCTATAATTCACCCCTCCACTTT
V: TRBV5-3
J: TRBJ1-6
D: NA
size: many

CDR3: CASSLVGQSEAFF
DNA: TGTGCCAGCAGCTTAGTTGGGCAGTCTGAAGCTTTCTTT
V: TRBV7-6
J: TRBJ1-1
D: NA
size: NA

CDR3: CATSDTGTGTDTQYF
DNA: TGTGCCACCAGTGACACCGGGACTGGCACAGATACGCAGTATTTT
V: TRBV24-1
J: TRBJ2-3
D: NA
size: NA

CDR3: CASRPRQGMNTEAFF
DNA: TGTGCCAGCAGACCCCGACAGGGAATGAACACTGAAGCTTTCTTT
V: TRBV7-9
J: TRBJ1-1
D: TRBD1
size: NA

CDR3: CASQRDLNQPQHF
DNA: TGTGCCAGTCAGAGGGATCTCAATCAGCCCCAGCATTTT
V: TRBV25-1
J: TRBJ1-5
D: NA
size: NA

CDR3: CASSIQSGNTIYF
DNA: TGTGCCAGTAGTATTCAGTCTGGAAACACCATATATTTT
V: TRBV19
J: TRBJ1-3
D: NA
size: once

CDR3: CASLNTQGASREAFF
DNA: TGTGCCAGCCTTAATACTCAGGGGGCGTCGCGTGAAGCTTTCTTT
V: TRBV6-6
J: TRBJ1-1
D: TRBD1
size: NA

CDR3: CASRAPWNTIYF
DNA: TGTGCCAGCAGAGCCCCCTGGAACACCATATATTTT
V: TRBV11-1
J: TRBJ1-3
D: NA
size: NA

CDR3: CASTSKSSGNTIYF
DNA: TGTGCCAGCACCTCTAAAAGCTCTGGAAACACCATATATTTT
V: TRBV25-1
J: TRBJ1-3
D: NA
size: NA